One and the same sample provided the 28 T cell receptor beta chains below, sequenced in a study of shared clonotypes between healthy human individuals. Produced via immunoSEQ multiplex PCR; TCRdb's table is partial and in-frame only. In the table there are about 2.4 million clones, approximately 93% of which are singletons. The sample was naive CD4+ T cells from PBMCs. Indicated subset: CD45RA+ positively selected. Receptors were obtained from a young man in good health. Some clones in this sample may be carry-over from other donors' samples.

The chain recombines TRBV2 with TRBJ2-7; the D is unclear. V lost 7 bases and J 3 bases, leaving 16 bases between the germline ends. Germline loops: CDR1 SNHLY, CDR2 FYNNEI. The CDR3 covers 14 residues. The CDR3 region is CASMGRPYIYEQYF. In DNA, the CDR3 is TGTGCCAGCATGGGCCGGCCGTACATCTACGAGCAGTACTTC.

Note on this clone: The same CDR3 also results from other DNA sequences found in this sample. The chain uses TRBV28 and TRBJ1-2; D unclear. Germline-derived CDR1 and CDR2 are MDHEN and SYDVKM. Trimming stripped 3 bases from V and 4 bases from J, with 3 bases between. CDR3 size: 11 residues. The CDR3 nucleotides read TGTGCCAGCAGTTTGTTCTATGGCTACACCTTC. Residues: CASSLFYGYTF.

The V call is TRBV28, the J call TRBJ2-2; 7 nucleotides line up with TRBD2. The ends lost 3 bases at V and 6 bases at J; junction bases unmatched: 4. The germline gives CDR1 MDHEN, CDR2 SYDVKM. The CDR3 is 14 residues long. CDR3 sequence: CASSFGRGAGELFF. The CDR3 DNA follows: TGTGCCAGCAGTTTCGGCCGGGGGGCCGGGGAGCTGTTTTTT.

V gene TRBV7-9 combines with J gene TRBJ2-1; D is tentatively TRBD1 or TRBD2 (5 bases each). The CDR3 is 14 amino acids. V shed 4 bases and J shed 12 bases, with 19 bases lying between them. Germline V lookup: CDR1 SEHNR, CDR2 FQNEAQ (reference sequence). The CDR3 loop is CASSSRFEGSVQFF. CDR3 nucleotide sequence: TGTGCCAGCAGCTCCCGGTTCGAGGGGTCGGTGCAGTTCTTC.

With regard to this clone: This sample also contains other DNA sequences that code for the same CDR3. This chain connects TRBV27 to TRBJ2-2; D uncertain. Trimming took 4 bases from V and 2 from J, leaving 2 bases between them. Germline V gene lookup returns CDR1 MNHEY and CDR2 SMNVEV (reference sequence). The CDR3 consists of 12 residues. CDR3 sequence (DNA): TGTGCCAGCAGTTATAACACCGGGGAGCTGTTTTTT. It yields the protein CASSYNTGELFF.

The chain combines TRBV5-1 with TRBJ2-3, with D perhaps being TRBD1 or TRBD2 (6 bases each). The V and J ends lost 3 bases and 2 bases respectively, with 16 bases between them. The CDR3 sequence is 16 residues long. Per the germline V gene, CDR1 is SGHRS and CDR2 is YFSETQ. The CDR3 region is CASSYLEGGVTDTQYF. The CDR3 bases are TGCGCCAGCAGCTATTTAGAGGGGGGCGTCACAGATACGCAGTATTTT.

V is TRBV9 and J is TRBJ2-1, with D uncertain. CDR3 length: 16 amino acids. Between the trimmed V and J ends, which lost 0 bases and 7 bases, there was a span of 17 bases. Germline values: CDR1 SGDLS, CDR2 YYNGEE. Written as DNA, the CDR3 is TGTGCCAGCAGCGTAGGACTCCGGGTTAATGGGAATGAGCAGTTCTTC. This translates into CASSVGLRVNGNEQFF.

This chain links TRBV5-1 with TRBJ2-1; D is ambiguous. Trimming stripped 0 bases from V and 0 bases from J, with 13 bases between. The germline gives CDR1 SGHRS, CDR2 YFSETQ. The CDR3 has 17 amino acids. The CDR3 reads CASSLELLASSYNEQFF. The CDR3 nucleotides are TGCGCCAGCAGCTTGGAACTTCTTGCTAGCTCCTACAATGAGCAGTTCTTC.

This chain links TRBV28 with TRBJ1-1; 7 bases are a match to TRBD1. This CDR3 is 14 amino acids long. Trimming at V came to 7 bases and at J to 5 bases, leaving 10 bases not matched to a gene. Germline CDR1 reads MDHEN; CDR2 reads SYDVKM. CDR3 DNA: TGTGCCAGCAAAAGGACAGGAGGGGAAACTGAAGCTTTCTTT. This gives the protein CASKRTGGETEAFF.

This clone was observed a few times. In the same sample, other DNA sequences code for this CDR3. The chain joins TRBV7-9 to TRBJ1-5; D gene unclear. V lost 1 base and J 9 bases, leaving 4 bases between the germline ends. Germline V gene data show CDR1 as SEHNR and CDR2 as FQNEAQ (reference sequence). This CDR3 has 11 amino acids. Written as DNA, the CDR3 is TGTGCCAGCAGCTTAGAAGGGCCCCAGCATTTT. It specifies CASSLEGPQHF. Complete variable domain (other parts from reference TRBV7-9 and TRBJ1-5): DTGVSQNPRHKITKRGQNVTFRCDPISEHNRLYWYRQTLGQGPEFLTYFQNEAQLEKSRLLSDRFSAERPKGSFSTLEIQRTEQGDSAMYLCASSLEGPQHFGDGTRLSIL.

Regarding this clone: Other DNA sequences in this sample translate to the same CDR3. The rearrangement joins TRBV5-4 to TRBJ2-2; no definite D call. Per the germline V gene, CDR1 is SGHNT and CDR2 is YYREEE (reference sequence). Trimming left V 0 bases short and J 1 base short, with 7 bases between. CDR3 length equals 15 residues. This CDR3 is CASSLATGNTGELFF. In DNA form, the CDR3 reads TGTGCCAGCAGCTTGGCCACGGGGAACACCGGGGAGCTGTTTTTT.

This clone was seen a single time. The chain joins TRBV5-4 to TRBJ2-1; 9 bases align to TRBD2. The germline V gene encodes CDR1 SGHNT and CDR2 YYREEE (reference sequence). The CDR3 is 16 amino acids. The V gene end was trimmed by 0 bases and the J gene end by 7 bases; junction bases not matched to a gene: 8. The DNA of the CDR3 is TGTGCCAGCAGCTTGGGGGGATTAGCGGGAGAGAATGAGCAGTTCTTC. Amino acids: CASSLGGLAGENEQFF. The whole variable domain, remainder taken from reference TRBV5-4 and TRBJ2-1, is ETGVTQSPTHLIKTRGQQVTLRCSSQSGHNTVSWYQQALGQGPQFIFQYYREEENGRGNFPPRFSGLQFPNYSSELNVNALELDDSALYLCASSLGGLAGENEQFFGPGTRLTVL.

The V call is TRBV25-1, the J call TRBJ2-3; D call uncertain. Trimming took 6 bases from V and 3 from J, leaving 16 bases between them. The CDR3 length is 15 residues. The germline gives CDR1 MGHDK, CDR2 SYGVNS. The CDR3: CASRAPPSHTDTQYF. In DNA, the CDR3 is TGTGCCAGCAGGGCGCCCCCCAGTCATACAGATACGCAGTATTTT. The complete variable domain, with remaining parts taken from reference TRBV25-1 and TRBJ2-3, reads EADIYQTPRYLVIGTGKKITLECSQTMGHDKMYWYQQDPGMELHLIHYSYGVNSTEKGDLSSESTVSRIRTEHFPLTLESARPSHTSQYLCASRAPPSHTDTQYFGPGTRLTVL.

Points on this clone: In the same sample, other DNA sequences code for this CDR3. The chain uses TRBV28 and TRBJ2-3; possibly TRBD2 for D (5 bases). Germline CDR1 and CDR2: MDHEN and SYDVKM. Deletions cut 2 bases from V and 6 bases from J, with 6 bases between. CDR3 length equals 12 residues. CDR3 in amino acids: CASSLAGDTQYF. CDR3 DNA sequence: TGTGCCAGCAGTTTAGCGGGTGATACGCAGTATTTT.

The chain recombines TRBV27 with TRBJ2-2, with D possibly being TRBD1 (5 bases). Germline assignment: CDR1 MNHEY and CDR2 SMNVEV (reference sequence). V was cut by 3 bases and J by 4 bases, with 12 bases left in between. The CDR3 contains 15 residues. In nucleotides, the CDR3 is TGTGCCAGCAGTTTGGACCAAAGGGGCACCGGGGAGCTGTTTTTT. Translation gives CASSLDQRGTGELFF.

As to this clone: This specimen includes other DNA sequences encoding the same CDR3. J is TRBJ2-6 and V is TRBV5-1, with 7 positions matching TRBD1. Per the germline V gene, CDR1 is SGHRS and CDR2 is YFSETQ. The trim removed 4 bases at V and 2 bases at J, leaving 3 bases unmatched. This CDR3 is built from 15 residues. The CDR3 sequence is CASSLTGAGANVLTF. CDR3 nucleotide sequence: TGCGCCAGCAGCCTTACAGGGGCTGGGGCCAACGTCCTGACTTTC. The full variable domain, in which reference TRBV5-1 and TRBJ2-6 provide the parts outside the CDR3, is KAGVTQTPRYLIKTRGQQVTLSCSPISGHRSVSWYQQTPGQGLQFLFEYFSETQRNKGNFPGRFSGRQFSNSRSEMNVSTLELGDSALYLCASSLTGAGANVLTFGAGSRLTVL.

The chain joins TRBV6-6 to TRBJ2-7, with D tentatively TRBD1 or TRBD2 (5 bases each). This CDR3 has 12 amino acids. V shed 2 bases and J shed 7 bases, with 9 bases lying between them. Per the germline V gene, CDR1 is MNHNY and CDR2 is SVGAGI (reference sequence). CDR3 loop: CASSYNWGEQYF. CDR3 nucleotides: TGTGCCAGCAGTTACAATTGGGGGGAGCAGTACTTC.

This rearrangement joins TRBV29-1 to TRBJ1-1, with 9 bases lining up with TRBD1. J gave up 1 base and V 6 bases, and 6 bases lay outside the gene matches. The germline gives CDR1 SQVTM, CDR2 ANQGSEA. CDR3 length: 14 residues. CDR3: CSVDRGIGNTEAFF. The DNA of the CDR3 is TGCAGCGTCGACAGGGGGATAGGGAACACTGAAGCTTTCTTT.

This clone occurred once. Other DNA sequences in this sample translate to the same CDR3. The chain links TRBV2 to TRBJ2-7; TRBD2 might be the D (6 bases). V was trimmed by 5 bases and J by 2 bases, leaving 10 bases between them. The CDR3 runs to 13 residues. The germline V gene encodes CDR1 SNHLY and CDR2 FYNNEI. The CDR3 nucleotides read TGTGCCAGCAGTTCGGGGACTGCCTACGAGCAGTACTTC. It is translated as CASSSGTAYEQYF.

The chain carries TRBV10-3 and TRBJ2-7, with D perhaps assigned TRBD1 or TRBD2 (5 bases each). This CDR3 comprises 14 residues. Between the trimmed V and J ends, which lost 7 bases and 2 bases, there was a span of 15 bases. Germline-derived CDR1 and CDR2 are ENHRY and SYGVKD. CDR3 sequence: CAITEGTRAYEQYF. CDR3 DNA: TGTGCCATCACCGAAGGGACCCGAGCCTACGAGCAGTACTTC.

The chain joins TRBV7-3 to TRBJ2-1, with 10 bases aligning to TRBD2. The germline gives CDR1 SGHTA, CDR2 FQGTGA. V trimming: 5 bases; J trimming: 7 bases; junction bases outside the gene matches: 17. This CDR3 spans 18 amino acids. The CDR3 DNA reads TGTGCCAGCAGCCCCATGGGGCCAACTAGCGGGACGGGAAATGAGCAGTTCTTC. It is translated as CASSPMGPTSGTGNEQFF. Full variable domain (outside the CDR3, taken from reference TRBV7-3 and TRBJ2-1): GAGVSQTPSNKVTEKGKYVELRCDPISGHTALYWYRQSLGQGPEFLIYFQGTGAADDSGLPNDRFFAVRPEGSVSTLKIQRTERGDSAVYLCASSPMGPTSGTGNEQFFGPGTRLTVL.

The V gene is TRBV2, the J gene TRBJ2-5; D might be TRBD2 (5 bases). This CDR3 contains 13 residues. CDR1 is SNHLY and CDR2 is FYNNEI in the germline V gene. The V end was cut by 5 bases, the J end by 1 base, with 8 bases between. CDR3 region: CASSRTLQETQYF. The DNA for the CDR3 is TGTGCCAGCAGTAGGACTCTCCAAGAGACCCAGTACTTC.

About this clone itself: Other DNA sequences within the sample encode an identical CDR3. The V and J genes are TRBV7-2 and TRBJ2-2, with 9 nucleotides matching TRBD1. Germline V lookup: CDR1 SGHTA, CDR2 FQGNSA. Losses at the gene ends were 2 bases for V and 3 bases for J; bases not matched to a gene: 1. The CDR3 spans 15 residues. CDR3 bases: TGTGCCAGCAGCTTAAGACAGGGGGACACCGGGGAGCTGTTTTTT. Encoded protein: CASSLRQGDTGELFF.

This chain uses TRBV4-2 with TRBJ1-2; D is uncertain. Germline V gene data show CDR1 as LGHNA and CDR2 as YNFKEQ. The CDR3 contains 15 residues. V lost 0 bases and J lost 0, with 8 bases in between. CDR3 DNA: TGTGCCAGCAGCCAAGATCGGGCCACTAACTATGGCTACACCTTC. Translating it yields CASSQDRATNYGYTF.

The chain's CDR3 is CASSSPGTTSGYTF. Here the CDR3 DNA reads TGTGCCAGCAGTTCCCCAGGGACAACGAGTGGCTACACCTTC. V usage is TRBV28 and J usage is TRBJ1-2; D might be TRBD1 (6 bases). V was cut by 4 bases and J by 7 bases, with 16 bases left in between. CDR1 MDHEN and CDR2 SYDVKM come from the germline V gene. The CDR3 is 14 amino acids.

The chain employs TRBV7-2 and TRBJ2-3, with 12 bases identical to TRBD2. The germline CDR1 and CDR2 sequences are SGHTA and FQGNSA. The CDR3 runs to 17 residues. The J segment lost 0 bases and the V segment lost 5 bases, leaving 6 bases of the junction unmatched. The CDR3: CASSRLGLAGSTDTQYF. The CDR3 DNA follows: TGTGCCAGCAGCCGTCTCGGACTAGCGGGAAGCACAGATACGCAGTATTTT.

J is TRBJ1-1 and V is TRBV18; TRBD1 agrees at 7 bases. Germline V gives CDR1 KGHSH, CDR2 LQKENI. There are 16 residues in the CDR3. V shed 5 bases, J shed 0 bases, and the junction held 9 bases outside the gene matches. CDR3 nucleotide sequence: TGTGCCAGCTCAGCACAGGGGTGGGAACTGAACACTGAAGCTTTCTTT. Amino acid sequence: CASSAQGWELNTEAFF.

This chain joins TRBV19 and TRBJ1-5; D unresolved. V was shortened by 6 bases and J by 0 bases, with 9 bases between the two germline ends. Germline CDR1 is LNHDA and CDR2 is SQIVND (reference sequence). This CDR3 contains 14 residues. The CDR3 region has the DNA TGTGCCAGTAGGCCCGCGTATAGCAATCAGCCCCAGCATTTT. Translating it yields CASRPAYSNQPQHF. The full variable domain, in which reference TRBV19 and TRBJ1-5 provide the parts outside the CDR3, is DGGITQSPKYLFRKEGQNVTLSCEQNLNHDAMYWYRQDPGQGLRLIYYSQIVNDFQKGDIAEGYSVSREKKESFPLTVTSAQKNPTAFYLCASRPAYSNQPQHFGDGTRLSIL.